These 27 T cell receptor beta chains share one sample of origin, sequenced in a study of blood T cells in healthy people across ages. Through a sample-barcoded 5' primer and a J-beta primer mix, a second PCR was run for roughly 6 to 12 cycles. TCRdb re-called the 5' RACE reads through MiXCR, storing one row per CDR3 protein. The repertoire holds approximately 830,000 distinct CDR3 sequences, with around 68% as singletons. Input material: blood. The receptors derive from a man aged 25-45 years in good health.

Here the CDR3 reads CASSLWTENYGYTF. In nucleotides, the CDR3 is TGTGCCAGCAGCTTATGGACAGAAAACTATGGCTACACCTTC. This rearrangement joins TRBV7-9 to TRBJ1-2; the D gene is possibly TRBD1 (6 bases). CDR3 length equals 14 residues. V was pared by 2 bases and J by 2 bases, with 9 bases between. Germline-derived CDR1 and CDR2 are SEHNR and FQNEAQ (reference sequence).

In DNA form, the CDR3 reads TGTGCCACCAGTGAGGCGGCCCACTCTGGGGCCAACGTCCTGACTTTC. It yields the protein CATSEAAHSGANVLTF. The chain recombines TRBV24-1 with TRBJ2-6; D uncertain. The CDR3 loop spans 16 amino acids. The germline V gene has CDR1 KGHDR and CDR2 SFDVKD. Between the trimmed V and J ends, which lost 4 bases and 0 bases, there was a span of 9 bases.

In its sample, this clonotype was seen many times. A junction boundary mismatches the germline segment, possibly from a read error. The genes are TRBV5-1 and TRBJ2-7; perhaps TRBD1 as D (6 bases). The CDR3 covers 14 residues. Germline V gene lookup returns CDR1 SGHRS and CDR2 YFSETQ. The CDR3 sequence is CASSFTGSSYEQYF. The CDR3 DNA is TGTGCCAGCAGTTTCACAGGGAGCTCCTACGAGCAGTACTTC. The full variable domain, rest sourced from reference TRBV5-1 and TRBJ2-7, is KAGVTQTPRYLIKTRGQQVTLSCSPISGHRSVSWYQQTPGQGLQFLFEYFSETQRNKGNFPGRFSGRQFSNSRSEMNVSTLELGDSALYLCASSFTGSSYEQYFGPGTRLTVT.

This clonotype was found once. The chain carries TRBV4-1 and TRBJ2-7; D not resolved. Germline V gene data show CDR1 as MGHRA and CDR2 as YSYEKL. The CDR3 has 16 amino acids. Trimming stripped 1 base from V and 0 bases from J, with 13 bases between. CDR3 in DNA: TGCGCCAGCAGCCAAGGGCCAGGACGTAGCTCCTACGAGCAGTACTTC. Encoded protein: CASSQGPGRSSYEQYF.

This sequence joins TRBV9 and TRBJ2-5, with 7 bases lining up with TRBD2. The CDR3 has 15 residues. V shed 0 bases, J shed 5 bases, and the junction held 7 bases outside the gene matches. Germline CDR1 and CDR2: SGDLS and YYNGEE. CDR3 nucleotide sequence: TGTGCCAGCAGCGTAGGTCTAGCGGAGGGGGAGACCCAGTACTTC. Translation: CASSVGLAEGETQYF.

This clonotype was detected a few times. The rearrangement links TRBV7-9 to TRBJ2-7; TRBD2 is a possible D gene (6 bases). V dropped 5 bases and J dropped 2 bases, with 10 bases sitting between them. Per the germline V gene, CDR1 is SEHNR and CDR2 is FQNEAQ (reference sequence). The CDR3 runs to 13 residues. The CDR3 coding sequence is TGTGCCAGCAGCATTCGGGAGCCCTACGAGCAGTACTTC. Its translation: CASSIREPYEQYF.

The rearrangement links TRBV20-1 to TRBJ2-1; 7 bases fit TRBD1. The CDR3 spans 15 residues. Germline V lookup: CDR1 DFQATT, CDR2 SNEGSKA (reference sequence). J lost 7 bases, V lost 5 bases, and 14 bases had no gene match. CDR3 amino acids: CSASQGVGFNNEQFF. In DNA, the CDR3 is TGCAGTGCTTCCCAGGGGGTCGGCTTCAATAATGAGCAGTTCTTC.

This clonotype has a handful of counts. V gene TRBV9 combines with J gene TRBJ2-1; 8 positions match TRBD1. With V trimmed by 3 bases and J by 4 bases, 6 bases remained unmatched. The CDR3 sequence is 15 residues long. CDR1 is SGDLS and CDR2 is YYNGEE in the germline V gene. The CDR3 loop is CASSADRGPYNEQFF. The CDR3 DNA reads as TGTGCCAGCAGCGCCGACAGGGGTCCGTACAATGAGCAGTTCTTC.

V usage is TRBV7-3 and J usage is TRBJ1-1; D may be TRBD1 (5 bases). This CDR3 is built from 15 residues. Germline CDR1 reads SGHTA; CDR2 reads FQGTGA. Trimming stripped 2 bases from V and 0 bases from J, with 10 bases between. The CDR3 loop is CASSLVGVVNTEAFF. The CDR3 bases are TGTGCCAGCAGCTTAGTGGGGGTAGTGAACACTGAAGCTTTCTTT. The whole variable domain, filled in from reference TRBV7-3 and TRBJ1-1, reads GAGVSQTPSNKVTEKGKYVELRCDPISGHTALYWYRQSLGQGPEFLIYFQGTGAADDSGLPNDRFFAVRPEGSVSTLKIQRTERGDSAVYLCASSLVGVVNTEAFFGQGTRLTVV.

The V gene is TRBV27, the J gene TRBJ1-2; 7 nucleotides line up with TRBD1. The CDR3 is 13 amino acids. CDR1 is MNHEY and CDR2 is SMNVEV in the germline V gene (reference sequence). The V and J ends lost 3 bases and 9 bases, in that order; junction bases with no gene match: 7. The CDR3 here is CASSLDRSSSYTF. The CDR3, as DNA: TGTGCCAGCAGTTTGGACAGGTCCTCGAGCTACACCTTC.

In its sample, this clonotype was seen a few times. The V call is TRBV12-3 or TRBV12-4, the J call TRBJ2-7; D is possibly TRBD1 (5 bases). Trimming removed 7 bases from V and 3 bases from J, with 16 bases in between. The CDR3 totals 14 residues. The CDR3 sequence is CASTSPDTFYEQYF. The CDR3 DNA follows: TGTGCCAGCACCAGCCCGGACACCTTCTACGAGCAGTACTTC.

The chain couples TRBV10-3 to TRBJ2-4; D perhaps matches TRBD2 (7 bases). In germline, CDR1 is ENHRY, CDR2 SYGVKD. The CDR3 consists of 13 residues. V was cut by 8 bases and J by 13 bases, with 21 bases left in between. CDR3 nucleotide sequence: TGTGCCATCGGACGGACTGGGGAGGGGGAGCAGTACTTC. Translating gives CAIGRTGEGEQYF.

The rearrangement joins TRBV10-3 to TRBJ2-5; D might be TRBD2 (7 bases). The germline V and J ends were trimmed by 3 bases and 5 bases, with 13 bases remaining between them. Germline V gene lookup returns CDR1 ENHRY and CDR2 SYGVKD. This CDR3 comprises 14 residues. In DNA, the CDR3 is TGTGCCATCAGTGAAGGGGGGGCTGGGGAGACCCAGTACTTC. Amino acids: CAISEGGAGETQYF.

This sequence joins TRBV15 and TRBJ2-3; D not certain. Germline CDR1 is LNHNV and CDR2 is YYDKDF (reference sequence). V lost 0 bases and J 1 base, leaving 11 bases between the germline ends. The CDR3 consists of 16 residues. CDR3 protein: CATSRDNGDGTDTQYF. The CDR3 DNA sequence: TGTGCCACCAGCAGAGACAACGGAGATGGCACAGATACGCAGTATTTT.

This clonotype was counted a few times. This sequence joins TRBV28 and TRBJ2-7, with 7 nucleotides matching TRBD1. V shed 6 bases, J shed 2 bases, and the junction held 4 bases outside the gene matches. There are 13 residues in the CDR3. CDR1 is MDHEN, CDR2 SYDVKM, per germline. CDR3 amino acids: CASRRTGPYEQYF. The CDR3 nucleotides read TGTGCCAGCAGGAGGACAGGCCCCTACGAGCAGTACTTC. The whole variable domain, filled in from reference TRBV28 and TRBJ2-7, reads DVKVTQSSRYLVKRTGEKVFLECVQDMDHENMFWYRQDPGLGLRLIYFSYDVKMKEKGDIPEGYSVSREKKERFSLILESASTNQTSMYLCASRRTGPYEQYFGPGTRLTVT.

The rearrangement uses TRBV7-2 and TRBJ2-7; D not resolved. The V end was cut by 7 bases, the J end by 1 base, with 8 bases between. Germline CDR1 and CDR2: SGHTA and FQGNSA. This CDR3 region has 12 residues. As DNA, the CDR3 is TGTGCCAGCACCACGGATTCCTACGAGCAGTACTTC. Translation: CASTTDSYEQYF.

V and J are TRBV20-1 and TRBJ2-5; 8 bases fit TRBD2. Germline CDR1 reads DFQATT; CDR2 reads SNEGSKA (reference sequence). V gave up 5 bases and J gave up 0 bases; unmatched junction bases: 5. CDR3 size: 14 residues. CDR3 nucleotide sequence: TGCAGTGCTGAGACTAGCGCTTACCAAGAGACCCAGTACTTC. Amino acids: CSAETSAYQETQYF.

The sample holds many counts of this clonotype. The chain links TRBV7-2 to TRBJ2-7; 7 bases line up with TRBD1. Trimming cost V 6 bases and J 1 base; bases outside gene matches: 3. Germline values: CDR1 SGHTA, CDR2 FQGNSA. The CDR3 consists of 13 residues. CDR3 amino acids: CASSGDSSYEQYF. CDR3 sequence (DNA): TGTGCCAGCAGTGGGGACAGTTCCTACGAGCAGTACTTC.

This clonotype has more than one count but fewer than ten. V and J are TRBV28 and TRBJ2-7; TRBD2 matches at 9 bases. After removal of 3 bases from V and 2 bases from J, the junction contained 8 bases not matched to a gene. Germline V gene data show CDR1 as MDHEN and CDR2 as SYDVKM. The CDR3 consists of 16 residues. CDR3 DNA sequence: TGTGCCAGCAGTTTCAACCTAGCGGGGCTGACCTACGAGCAGTACTTC. Amino acids: CASSFNLAGLTYEQYF.

J is TRBJ2-3 and V is TRBV30, with a possible D match to TRBD2 (5 bases). Trimming removed 2 bases from V and 5 bases from J, with 11 bases in between. This CDR3 has 13 residues. Germline CDR1 is GTSNPN and CDR2 is SVGIG (reference sequence). The CDR3 is CAWSRGSKDTQYF. CDR3 coding DNA: TGTGCCTGGAGTCGGGGATCCAAAGATACGCAGTATTTT. The full variable domain, completed using reference TRBV30 and TRBJ2-3, is SQTIHQWPATLVQPVGSPLSLECTVEGTSNPNLYWYRQAAGRGLQLLFYSVGIGQISSEVPQNLSASRPQDRQFILSSKKLLLSDSGFYLCAWSRGSKDTQYFGPGTRLTVL.

The rearrangement uses TRBV6-6 and TRBJ2-2; the D gene is possibly TRBD1 (5 bases). V shed 6 bases and J shed 1 base, with 9 bases lying between them. There are 14 residues in the CDR3. Germline loops: CDR1 MNHNY, CDR2 SVGAGI (reference sequence). The CDR3 sequence: CASSDQGNTGELFF. The CDR3 nucleotides read TGTGCCAGCAGCGATCAGGGGAACACCGGGGAGCTGTTTTTT.

Of note for this clonotype: At one of its ends the junction is not consistent with the germline gene, which may arise from a read error. This chain uses TRBV29-1 with TRBJ1-1, with TRBD1 matching over 10 bases. Germline assignment: CDR1 SQVTM and CDR2 ANQGSEA. This CDR3 region has 13 residues. The CDR3, as DNA: TGCAGCGTCGAAGCGACAGGGGGCTTTGAAGCTTTCTTT. It encodes CSVEATGGFEAFF.

V is TRBV10-3 and J is TRBJ2-7; the D gene could be TRBD1 or TRBD2 (5 bases each). The germline V gene encodes CDR1 ENHRY and CDR2 SYGVKD. V lost 2 bases, J lost 2 bases, and 13 bases lay in between. The length of the CDR3 is 15 residues. The CDR3 DNA reads TGTGCCATCAGTGAGGCGAGGGGACGGACCTACGAGCAGTACTTC. Protein: CAISEARGRTYEQYF.

The chain links TRBV29-1 to TRBJ1-1; possible D gene TRBD1, 5 bases. CDR1 is SQVTM, CDR2 ANQGSEA, per germline. The CDR3 extends over 14 amino acids. Deletions cut 6 bases from V and 1 base from J, with 15 bases between. In DNA, the CDR3 is TGCAGCGTCCTGGGGAGCAGGGCGAACACTGAAGCTTTCTTT. Protein sequence: CSVLGSRANTEAFF.

The genes are TRBV10-3 and TRBJ2-1; TRBD1 aligns across 10 bases. There are 14 residues in the CDR3. CDR1 and CDR2 (germline): ENHRY, SYGVKD. J gave up 7 bases and V 8 bases, and 8 bases lay outside the gene matches. CDR3 in amino acids: CAISPGTGVNEQFF. The DNA of the CDR3 is TGTGCCATCTCGCCCGGGACAGGGGTTAATGAGCAGTTCTTC.

This clonotype has more than one count but fewer than ten. This chain links TRBV4-3 with TRBJ2-5; TRBD1 matches 9 bases. The germline V gene encodes CDR1 LGHNA and CDR2 YSLEER. Germline trimming cut 4 bases from V and 5 bases from J; bases unmatched to any gene: 8. This CDR3 comprises 15 residues. The CDR3 nucleotides read TGCGCCAGCAGCCGGACAGGGGCCAGGGGGGAGACCCAGTACTTC. Protein sequence: CASSRTGARGETQYF.

This clonotype was detected only once. The gene calls are TRBV10-3 and TRBJ2-2; no clear D. The germline V gene has CDR1 ENHRY and CDR2 SYGVKD. V was cut by 0 bases and J by 1 base, with 9 bases left in between. This CDR3 has 16 residues. CDR3: CAISESEQLNTGELFF. The CDR3 bases are TGTGCCATCAGTGAGTCGGAGCAGTTGAACACCGGGGAGCTGTTTTTT.